The clone carrying this T cell receptor beta chain was observed many times. Its antigen is not identified. The sample comes from a study of T cells in Graves' hyperthyroidism and ophthalmopathy. Study-wide results and limits: Blood also carried most thyroid clonotypes expanded above 0.001. The model made its ophthalmopathy prediction, and onset followed a median around 6.9 months later.

There were TCR beta CDR3 regions amplified from RNA transcripts. Initially, a first-round RT-PCR of the TCR CDR3 employed the HTBI primer set. From the multiplex PCR reads, TCRdb called clonotypes with MiXCR, one entry per CDR3 protein. The table shows hundreds of thousands of distinct CDR3 sequences, with more than 15% occurring only once. V shed 0 bases and J shed 2 bases, with 12 bases lying between them. The CDR3 totals 15 residues. Germline V gene sequence: CDR1 SGDLS, CDR2 YYNGEE. For ophthalmopathy patients, the Clinical Activity Score was at least 3 and the NOSPECS grade at least 4; duration was under 3 months. Diagnoses were made from clinical symptoms, serum measures (thyroxine and TRAb), thyroid ultrasound and orbital computed tomography.

This receptor was obtained from a woman between 18 and 29 years old with Graves' ophthalmopathy. V is TRBV9 and J is TRBJ2-7; D perhaps matches TRBD2 (6 bases). The specimen was blood. CDR3 protein: CASSVDGSGTYEQYF. The CDR3 bases are TGTGCCAGCAGCGTAGACGGGAGTGGGACCTACGAGCAGTACTTC. Together with reference TRBV9 and TRBJ2-7, the CDR3 gives the full variable domain: DSGVTQTPKHLITATGQRVTLRCSPRSGDLSVYWYQQSLDQGLQFLIQYYNGEERAKGNILERFSAQQFPDLHSELNLSSLELGDSALYFCASSVDGSGTYEQYFGPGTRLTVT.